This T cell receptor beta chain was retrieved from a study of cytomegalovirus exposure and HLA in healthy donors. In the study overall: From HLA-typed donors, an early data release held 70 million to 95 million unique TCRs.

CDR1 MGHRA and CDR2 YSYEKL come from the germline V gene. After removal of 3 bases from V and 3 bases from J, the junction contained 5 bases not matched to a gene. The CDR3 spans 15 residues. The study ran its PCR with 60 Vbeta and 13 Jbeta primers. Per the original methods: A later analysis tallied about 80 million unique TCR beta chains, around 12 million of them shared. Here immunoSEQ multiplex PCR was the method, and the copy in TCRdb shows in-frame clones only, minus some. V, J and clone size reflect that table, while D and trimming were determined from the DNA. The repertoire holds about 130,000 clones, with around 67% as singletons. Overall study results and limits: The authors later found most CMV-associated TCR beta chains appeared HLA-restricted. In most subjects, TCR beta sequences reportedly gave accurate predictions of HLA-A and HLA-B alleles.

This clone came up once. Its antigen is undetermined. The sequenced sample consisted of PBMCs. The chain has TRBV4-1 and TRBJ2-7; 10 nucleotides align to TRBD1. This receptor was taken from a woman in her 40s in good health and CMV-seropositive. Here the CDR3 reads CASSQPGQGHYEQYF. For the CDR3, the DNA is TGCGCCAGCAGCCAGCCGGGACAGGGGCACTACGAGCAGTACTTC.